This T cell receptor (beta chain) came from a study of blood T cells in healthy people across ages. The study's findings and limits: The unknown donor CMV status may have confounded expanded clonotype changes.

Per the germline V gene, CDR1 is LNHDA and CDR2 is SQIVND (reference sequence). CDR3 length equals 15 residues. With a J-beta primer mix and a sample-barcoded 5' primer, a second PCR ran about 6 to 11 cycles. Researchers report that each sample yielded at least 3 million CDR3-containing paired-end reads. TCRdb itself ran the 5' RACE reads through MiXCR, one entry per CDR3 protein. The table has about 570,000 distinct CDR3 sequences, roughly a quarter seen once. As to this clonotype: What it recognizes is unknown. The germline gene is not matched at one end of the junction; a read error may be the cause.

The rearrangement joins TRBV19 to TRBJ1-1; TRBD1 matches at 9 bases. This TCR was recovered from a woman in her 70s in good health. The specimen sequenced was blood. CDR3 nucleotides: TGTGCCTGTAGGACCGGGACAGGGCGGGCGCCTGAAGCTTTCTTT. Protein sequence: CACRTGTGRAPEAFF.